These 22 T cell receptor beta chains originate from one sample sequenced in a study of cytomegalovirus exposure and HLA in healthy donors. A multiplex PCR was run with 60 Vbeta primers and 13 Jbeta primers. Sequenced by immunoSEQ multiplex PCR; TCRdb stores in-frame clones only, minus some. The table shows 150,000 to 200,000 clones, with more than 80% occurring only once. The sample comprised PBMCs. The receptors here all came from a woman younger than 35 in good health and CMV-seropositive.

The chain joins TRBV15 to TRBJ1-5, with unresolved D. Trimming removed 4 bases from V and 5 bases from J, with 6 bases in between. The CDR3 spans 12 residues. Per the germline V gene, CDR1 is LNHNV and CDR2 is YYDKDF (reference sequence). The CDR3, as DNA: TGTGCCACCAGCACTGGAGATCAGCCCCAGCATTTT. The encoded protein is CATSTGDQPQHF.

This chain connects TRBV7-7 to TRBJ2-7; the D gene is possibly TRBD1 (5 bases). This CDR3 contains 14 residues. CDR1 and CDR2 (germline): SSHAT, FNYEAQ (reference sequence). V lost 5 bases and J lost 1, with 12 bases in between. The CDR3 DNA sequence: TGTGCCAGCAGCCAGGGTCAGGGATCCTACGAGCAGTACTTC. This codes for CASSQGQGSYEQYF.

This rearrangement joins TRBV6-6 to TRBJ1-2; TRBD1 matches 9 bases. From germline, CDR1 is MNHNY and CDR2 SVGAGI (reference sequence). The trim removed 6 bases at V and 14 bases at J, leaving 10 bases unmatched. CDR3 length equals 12 residues. This CDR3 is CASSGQGSPNTF. CDR3 DNA sequence: TGTGCCAGCAGCGGACAGGGGTCCCCTAATACCTTC.

This rearrangement joins TRBV10-3 to TRBJ1-2; D unresolved. The V gene lost 2 bases and the J gene lost 4 bases, with 8 bases spanning the gap. The germline V gene encodes CDR1 ENHRY and CDR2 SYGVKD. The CDR3 spans 13 residues. In nucleotides, the CDR3 is TGTGCCATCAGTGAGGGGCAGCCCTATGGCTACACCTTC. Protein: CAISEGQPYGYTF.

The rearrangement uses TRBV11-2 and TRBJ1-2; D remains ambiguous. Trimming took off 5 bases at V and 7 bases at J, with 11 bases between the two ends. This CDR3 contains 12 residues. Germline CDR1 SGHAT, CDR2 FQNNGV. This CDR3 is CASSLSDAGYTF. The CDR3 region has the DNA TGTGCCAGCAGCCTAAGTGATGCTGGCTACACCTTC.

V usage is TRBV6-6 and J usage is TRBJ1-4, with TRBD1 matching over 8 bases. Germline CDR1 MNHNY, CDR2 SVGAGI (reference sequence). V dropped 6 bases and J dropped 5; count of bases not matched to a gene: 5. The CDR3 is made up of 14 amino acids. The CDR3 reads CASRTGQANEKLFF. As DNA, the CDR3 is TGTGCCAGCAGGACGGGACAGGCGAATGAAAAACTGTTTTTT.

V is TRBV5-1 and J is TRBJ2-1; TRBD2 aligns across 15 bases. Germline loops: CDR1 SGHRS, CDR2 YFSETQ. The J segment lost 4 bases and the V segment lost 4 bases, leaving 9 bases of the junction unmatched. CDR3 size: 18 residues. CDR3 sequence (DNA): TGCGCCAGCAGCCAGGGGACTAGCGGGGGGTCACTTTACAATGAGCAGTTCTTC. Amino acids: CASSQGTSGGSLYNEQFF.

This clone has a handful of counts. The V gene is TRBV2, the J gene TRBJ2-5; D might be TRBD1 (5 bases). The CDR3 runs 15 residues. Trimming took off 2 bases at V and 2 bases at J, with 12 bases between the two ends. From germline, CDR1 is SNHLY and CDR2 FYNNEI. This chain's CDR3 is CASSEQGQRQETQYF. Written as DNA, the CDR3 is TGTGCCAGCAGTGAACAGGGCCAGCGACAAGAGACCCAGTACTTC.

This chain joins TRBV2 and TRBJ2-5, with 10 bases identical to TRBD2. The CDR3 totals 14 residues. V was clipped by 8 bases and J by 0 bases; unmatched bases: 3. CDR1 is SNHLY and CDR2 is FYNNEI in the germline V gene. The CDR3 nucleotides are TGTGCCAGCGTAGCGGGGGGTTACCAAGAGACCCAGTACTTC. Protein product: CASVAGGYQETQYF.

The rearrangement joins TRBV19 to TRBJ1-2; a possible D gene is TRBD1 (5 bases). The CDR3 runs 13 residues. The germline V and J ends were trimmed by 2 bases and 8 bases, with 12 bases remaining between them. Germline lookup yields CDR1 LNHDA and CDR2 SQIVND (reference sequence). The DNA for the CDR3 is TGTGCCAGTAGTATATCAGGGTACCTGGGCTACACCTTC. It encodes CASSISGYLGYTF.

The V and J genes are TRBV11-3 and TRBJ2-3, with TRBD1 identical over 7 bases. Germline V CDR1 and CDR2: SGHNT, YENEEA. This CDR3 has 16 amino acids. The V and J ends lost 4 bases and 4 bases, in that order; junction bases with no gene match: 11. CDR3 nucleotides: TGTGCCAGCAGCTCCTATAACAGGGGTACCCCAGATACGCAGTATTTT. This translates into CASSSYNRGTPDTQYF.

J is TRBJ1-2 and V is TRBV6-1; 8 bases are a match to TRBD1. The J segment lost 7 bases and the V segment lost 8 bases, leaving 9 bases of the junction unmatched. Germline V CDR1 and CDR2: MNHNS, SASEGT. This CDR3 comprises 13 residues. The CDR3 reads CASLTGQGLGYTF. For the CDR3, the DNA is TGTGCCAGCCTTACAGGACAGGGCCTTGGCTACACCTTC.

This chain uses TRBV10-3 with TRBJ2-5, with 9 bases that match TRBD1. Germline CDR1 reads ENHRY; CDR2 reads SYGVKD. CDR3 length equals 15 residues. V gave up 3 bases and J gave up 5 bases; unmatched junction bases: 7. The CDR3 region is CAISEPGQGVETQYF. The DNA of the CDR3 is TGTGCCATCAGTGAACCGGGACAGGGAGTTGAGACCCAGTACTTC.

This clone turned up a few times. CDR3 residues: CASSLRGQGRYEQYF. The DNA of the CDR3 is TGTGCCAGCAGCTTGCGAGGACAGGGGAGATACGAGCAGTACTTC. The chain joins TRBV7-2 to TRBJ2-7, with 9 bases matching TRBD1. V dropped 3 bases and J dropped 4; count of bases not matched to a gene: 7. The germline V gene has CDR1 SGHTA and CDR2 FQGNSA. This CDR3 has 15 amino acids.

The V gene is TRBV6-5, the J gene TRBJ2-3, with a weak D call TRBD1 (5 bases). Trimming removed 7 bases from V and 8 bases from J, with 19 bases in between. The germline gives CDR1 MNHEY, CDR2 SVGAGI. CDR3 size: 14 residues. CDR3 residues: CASKLGANEATQYF. Written as DNA, the CDR3 is TGTGCCAGCAAGCTAGGGGCCAACGAGGCTACGCAGTATTTT.

The sample holds a few counts of this clone. One junction end disagrees with the germline gene, perhaps due to a read error. The gene calls are TRBV6-1 and TRBJ1-6, with D hard to call. Germline assignment: CDR1 MNHNS and CDR2 SASEGT. There are 14 residues in the CDR3. Here the CDR3 reads CASREDSRGSPLHF. In DNA, the CDR3 is TGTGCCAGCAGGGAAGACTCCCGGGGTTCACCCCTCCACTTT.

The chain joins TRBV2 to TRBJ1-2; D possibly corresponds to TRBD1 (5 bases). The germline CDR1 and CDR2 sequences are SNHLY and FYNNEI. V lost 6 bases and J 0 bases, leaving 8 bases between the germline ends. CDR3 length: 13 residues. Here the CDR3 DNA reads TGTGCCAGCAGCCGGGGGACTAACTATGGCTACACCTTC. The encoded protein is CASSRGTNYGYTF.

On this clone itself: One end of the junction does not line up with germline, which may come from a read error. The rearrangement links TRBV5-6 to TRBJ2-6, with D perhaps TRBD1 (5 bases). The CDR3 is made up of 16 amino acids. Germline CDR1 SGHDT, CDR2 YYEEEE. The CDR3 is CASSSIGDPGANGLTF. CDR3 in DNA: TGTGCCAGCAGTTCGATTGGAGATCCTGGGGCCAACGGCCTGACTTTC. The full variable domain, in which reference TRBV5-6 and TRBJ2-6 provide the parts outside the CDR3, is DAGVTQSPTHLIKTRGQQVTLRCSPKSGHDTVSWYQQALGQGPQFIFQYYEEEERQRGNFPDRFSGHQFPNYSSELNVNALLLGDSALYLCASSSIGDPGANGLTFGAGSRLTVL.

The rearrangement joins TRBV5-1 to TRBJ2-2, with 7 bases aligning to TRBD2. Germline CDR1 reads SGHRS; CDR2 reads YFSETQ. The J segment lost 4 bases and the V segment lost 4 bases, leaving 7 bases of the junction unmatched. CDR3 length: 15 amino acids. The CDR3 is CASSLLAISTGELFF. The CDR3 DNA reads as TGCGCCAGCAGCCTACTAGCGATCTCCACCGGGGAGCTGTTTTTT.

The chain has TRBV5-1 and TRBJ2-7; TRBD2 aligns across 10 bases. V shed 4 bases, J shed 4 bases, and the junction held 8 bases outside the gene matches. This CDR3 has 15 residues. CDR1 and CDR2 (germline): SGHRS, YFSETQ. This CDR3 reads CASSGERGGMYEQYF. The CDR3 nucleotides are TGCGCCAGCAGCGGAGAGCGGGGGGGCATGTACGAGCAGTACTTC.

The chain recombines TRBV19 with TRBJ1-6; 7 nucleotides align to TRBD1. The CDR3 sequence is 15 residues long. The germline gives CDR1 LNHDA, CDR2 SQIVND (reference sequence). V was pared by 5 bases and J by 6 bases, with 7 bases of the junction left unmatched. The CDR3 DNA sequence: TGTGCCAGTAGTCCGGGGACAGCACTTAATTCACCCCTCCACTTT. This sequence encodes CASSPGTALNSPLHF. The full variable domain, rest sourced from reference TRBV19 and TRBJ1-6, is DGGITQSPKYLFRKEGQNVTLSCEQNLNHDAMYWYRQDPGQGLRLIYYSQIVNDFQKGDIAEGYSVSREKKESFPLTVTSAQKNPTAFYLCASSPGTALNSPLHFGNGTRLTVT.

The chain recombines TRBV2 with TRBJ1-1, with D unclear. This CDR3 spans 14 amino acids. Germline CDR1 is SNHLY and CDR2 is FYNNEI. Trimming took off 6 bases at V and 4 bases at J, with 15 bases between the two ends. CDR3 in DNA: TGTGCCAGCAGGACGGCGGCGACGGCCACTGAAGCTTTCTTT. Translation: CASRTAATATEAFF. Full variable domain (outside the CDR3, taken from reference TRBV2 and TRBJ1-1): EPEVTQTPSHQVTQMGQEVILRCVPISNHLYFYWYRQILGQKVEFLVSFYNNEISEKSEIFDDQFSVERPDGSNFTLKIRSTKLEDSAMYFCASRTAATATEAFFGQGTRLTVV.